The 26 T cell receptor beta chains given below trace back to one sample, sequenced in a study of shared clonotypes between healthy human individuals. Profiling relied on immunoSEQ multiplex PCR, and the TCRdb table lists in-frame clones only, not all of them. The sample has approximately 2.5 million clones, approximately 93% seen once. Sequencing was done on a sample of naive CD4+ T cells from PBMCs. Stated subset: CD45RA+ positively selected. The receptor source for this set is a man aged 18 to 30 in good health. Some clones in this sample may be carry-over from other donors' samples.

This chain uses TRBV28 with TRBJ2-5, with no clear D. Trimming removed 3 bases at V and 4 bases at J, with 6 bases between. The CDR3 spans 12 residues. CDR1 is MDHEN, CDR2 SYDVKM, per germline. The CDR3 region is CASSFSSETQYF. The DNA of the CDR3 is TGTGCCAGCAGTTTCTCCTCAGAGACCCAGTACTTC.

V and J are TRBV14 and TRBJ2-5, with 14 positions matching TRBD2. The CDR3 is made up of 18 amino acids. CDR1 and CDR2 (germline): SGHDN, FVKESK. Unmatched junction bases numbered 12, after V lost 4 bases and J lost 5 bases. The CDR3 nucleotides are TGTGCCAGCAGCCCCCGGCAGGGACTAGCGGGAGTAGAGGAGACCCAGTACTTC. Encoded protein: CASSPRQGLAGVEETQYF.

In nucleotides, the CDR3 is TGTGCCAGCAGCTTAGGAGGCGCGTCTGGTAGCGGCCGCACAGATACGCAGTATTTT. Translating gives CASSLGGASGSGRTDTQYF. The rearrangement links TRBV11-3 to TRBJ2-3; weak D call: TRBD2 (6 bases). Between the trimmed V and J ends, which lost 1 base and 1 base, there was a span of 21 bases. This CDR3 has 19 residues. Germline V gene sequence: CDR1 SGHNT, CDR2 YENEEA.

The CDR3 DNA reads as TGTGCCAGCAGTTTCAGGTCTCTAGCGGGAGGGAAGAATGAGCAGTTCTTC. Translating gives CASSFRSLAGGKNEQFF. The chain is built from TRBV27 and TRBJ2-1; 12 nucleotides agree with TRBD2. Germline V CDR1 and CDR2: MNHEY, SMNVEV (reference sequence). The J segment lost 7 bases and the V segment lost 3 bases, leaving 10 bases of the junction unmatched. This CDR3 is 17 amino acids long.

The count of this clone is one. V and J are TRBV7-2 and TRBJ2-7; 8 bases fit TRBD2. This CDR3 spans 15 amino acids. Germline V CDR1 and CDR2: SGHTA, FQGNSA. The V gene end was trimmed by 5 bases and the J gene end by 3 bases; junction bases not matched to a gene: 9. The CDR3 here is CASSLFGLAGYEQYF. For the CDR3, the DNA is TGTGCCAGCAGCCTCTTCGGCCTAGCGGGCTACGAGCAGTACTTC. Complete variable domain (other parts from reference TRBV7-2 and TRBJ2-7): GAGVSQSPSNKVTEKGKDVELRCDPISGHTALYWYRQSLGQGLEFLIYFQGNSAPDKSGLPSDRFSAERTGGSVSTLTIQRTQQEDSAVYLCASSLFGLAGYEQYFGPGTRLTVT.

V is TRBV6-6 and J is TRBJ2-7, with 10 bases matching TRBD2. This CDR3 is 15 amino acids long. Germline CDR1 and CDR2: MNHNY and SVGAGI (reference sequence). Unmatched junction bases numbered 11, after V lost 8 bases and J lost 4 bases. This chain's CDR3 is CASRDLAGDRYEQYF. The CDR3 coding sequence is TGTGCCAGCCGCGATCTAGCGGGAGACCGATACGAGCAGTACTTC.

The chain links TRBV2 to TRBJ1-5, with D unclear. This CDR3 spans 13 amino acids. Trimming stripped 5 bases from V and 7 bases from J, with 12 bases between. Germline-derived CDR1 and CDR2 are SNHLY and FYNNEI. The CDR3 protein is CASSSHSQQPQHF. In nucleotides, the CDR3 is TGTGCCAGCAGTTCCCATTCCCAGCAGCCCCAGCATTTT.

In regard to this clone: Other DNA sequences in the sample encode the same CDR3. The chain uses TRBV6-1 and TRBJ2-3; D uncertain. The CDR3 sequence is 12 residues long. The germline V and J ends were trimmed by 1 base and 3 bases, with 2 bases remaining between them. Germline V gene lookup returns CDR1 MNHNS and CDR2 SASEGT. The CDR3 nucleotides are TGTGCCAGCAGTGAAGTGACAGATACGCAGTATTTT. Protein: CASSEVTDTQYF.

The sample holds one count of this clone. This chain uses TRBV2 with TRBJ1-6; the match to TRBD1 covers 7 bases. The germline CDR1 and CDR2 sequences are SNHLY and FYNNEI. The length of the CDR3 is 16 residues. J lost 6 bases, V lost 2 bases, and 7 bases had no gene match. Here the CDR3 DNA reads TGTGCCAGCAGTGAATCTCAGGGACAGATTAATTCACCCCTCCACTTT. Translating gives CASSESQGQINSPLHF.

V gene TRBV6-5 combines with J gene TRBJ1-2; D might be TRBD1 (6 bases). The germline CDR1 and CDR2 sequences are MNHEY and SVGAGI. The CDR3 length is 13 residues. V was pared by 4 bases and J by 7 bases, with 13 bases between. The CDR3 loop is CASSSINRAGYTF. The CDR3 DNA follows: TGTGCCAGCAGTTCTATCAACAGGGCTGGCTACACCTTC.

The chain is built from TRBV4-1 and TRBJ2-5; D unclear. Germline loops: CDR1 MGHRA, CDR2 YSYEKL. Trimming cost V 0 bases and J 2 bases, with 7 bases left between them. This CDR3 is 14 amino acids long. CDR3 sequence reads: CASSQDWQQETQYF. CDR3 sequence (DNA): TGCGCCAGCAGCCAAGATTGGCAGCAAGAGACCCAGTACTTC.

V and J are TRBV18 and TRBJ2-1, with 7 bases lining up with TRBD2. The germline CDR1 and CDR2 sequences are KGHSH and LQKENI. The CDR3 is 15 residues long. After removal of 3 bases from V and 5 bases from J, the junction contained 7 bases not matched to a gene. CDR3 amino acids: CASSPILATDNEQFF. Here the CDR3 DNA reads TGTGCCAGCTCACCTATACTAGCGACGGACAATGAGCAGTTCTTC. The complete variable domain, with remaining parts taken from reference TRBV18 and TRBJ2-1, reads NAGVMQNPRHLVRRRGQEARLRCSPMKGHSHVYWYRQLPEEGLKFMVYLQKENIIDESGMPKERFSAEFPKEGPSILRIQQVVRGDSAAYFCASSPILATDNEQFFGPGTRLTVL.

The gene calls are TRBV10-1 and TRBJ1-1; weak D call: TRBD1 (6 bases). The CDR3 runs to 17 residues. V shed 0 bases and J shed 1 base, with 15 bases lying between them. CDR1 is WNHNN and CDR2 is SYGVQD in the germline V gene (reference sequence). The CDR3 nucleotides are TGCGCCAGCAGTGAGTCCTCAGGGGTGCTTACGAACACTGAAGCTTTCTTT. It yields the protein CASSESSGVLTNTEAFF.

The rearrangement joins TRBV9 to TRBJ1-1; D not certain. CDR1 and CDR2 from the germline V gene are SGDLS and YYNGEE. The CDR3 is 15 residues long. The V and J ends lost 4 bases and 10 bases respectively, with 23 bases between them. In nucleotides, the CDR3 is TGTGCCAGCAGCCCCGCCCGGGAAACACTGAATGGAGCTTTCTTT. It translates to CASSPARETLNGAFF.

J is TRBJ2-5 and V is TRBV7-3; 7 bases fit TRBD2. This CDR3 is 14 amino acids long. The trim removed 5 bases at V and 4 bases at J, leaving 7 bases unmatched. Per germline, CDR1 SGHTA and CDR2 FQGTGA. The CDR3 spells CASSPGGMRETQYF. The CDR3 nucleotides are TGTGCCAGCAGCCCCGGGGGGATGAGAGAGACCCAGTACTTC.

The V and J genes are TRBV13 and TRBJ2-7, with 7 bases fitting TRBD1. The CDR3 has 15 amino acids. The V gene end was trimmed by 6 bases and the J gene end by 5 bases; junction bases not matched to a gene: 13. The germline V gene encodes CDR1 PRHDT and CDR2 FYEKMQ (reference sequence). The CDR3 nucleotides are TGTGCCAGCAGTCTACTCCCACAGGGGTTGAACGAGCAGTACTTC. It yields the protein CASSLLPQGLNEQYF. Drawing the rest from reference TRBV13 and TRBJ2-7, the complete variable domain is AAGVIQSPRHLIKEKRETATLKCYPIPRHDTVYWYQQGPGQDPQFLISFYEKMQSDKGSIPDRFSAQQFSDYHSELNMSSLELGDSALYFCASSLLPQGLNEQYFGPGTRLTVT.

Points on this clone: Other DNA sequences of this sample code for an identical CDR3. The J gene is TRBJ2-3, the V gene TRBV7-9; 11 bases agree with TRBD2. Germline loops: CDR1 SEHNR, CDR2 FQNEAQ (reference sequence). Trimming at V came to 5 bases and at J to 1 base, leaving 5 bases not matched to a gene. The CDR3 is made up of 16 amino acids. CDR3 region: CASSLTSGRRTDTQYF. In nucleotides, the CDR3 is TGTGCCAGCAGCCTCACTAGCGGGAGACGCACAGATACGCAGTATTTT.

Concerning this clone itself: As the CDR3 is not closed by the conserved phenylalanine or tryptophan, this likely results from a read error. The V call is TRBV30, the J call TRBJ1-2; possible D gene TRBD1, 5 bases. CDR3 length: 18 residues. V lost 7 bases and J lost 0, with 27 bases in between. Germline CDR1 is GTSNPN and CDR2 is SVGIG (reference sequence). The CDR3 nucleotides read TGTGCCTCTATAAACCTGAGACAGTACCGAGAATCTAACTATGGCTACACCCTC. Translated, it gives CASINLRQYRESNYGYTL.

The rearrangement links TRBV10-3 to TRBJ2-2, with D perhaps matching TRBD2 (6 bases). Germline V lookup: CDR1 ENHRY, CDR2 SYGVKD. V was pared by 7 bases and J by 1 base, with 13 bases between. CDR3 size: 15 residues. The CDR3: CAIKEGPVNTGELFF. The CDR3 DNA sequence: TGTGCCATCAAGGAGGGGCCAGTGAACACCGGGGAGCTGTTTTTT.

The J gene is TRBJ2-5, the V gene TRBV11-3; D unresolved. CDR1 is SGHNT, CDR2 YENEEA, per germline. This CDR3 has 13 amino acids. Trimming cost V 5 bases and J 0 bases, with 7 bases left between them. Here the CDR3 reads CASSPRDQETQYF. CDR3 coding DNA: TGTGCCAGCAGCCCAAGGGACCAAGAGACCCAGTACTTC.

The chain employs TRBV7-3 and TRBJ2-1; the D gene is possibly TRBD1 (5 bases). This CDR3 is built from 11 residues. Trimming shortened V by 2 bases and J by 9 bases, and 5 bases separated the two germline ends. The germline V gene encodes CDR1 SGHTA and CDR2 FQGTGA. CDR3 nucleotides: TGTGCCAGCAGCTTAGGGGCTGAGCAGTTCTTC. Translation gives CASSLGAEQFF.

The rearrangement links TRBV5-1 to TRBJ2-1; 9 bases align to TRBD1. The germline CDR1 and CDR2 sequences are SGHRS and YFSETQ. The CDR3 covers 16 residues. V trimming: 4 bases; J trimming: 2 bases; junction bases outside the gene matches: 7. The CDR3 spells CASSPRGTGTYNEQFF. The DNA for the CDR3 is TGCGCCAGCAGCCCGCGGGGGACAGGGACCTACAATGAGCAGTTCTTC.

The chain employs TRBV30 and TRBJ2-7; weak D call: TRBD2 (5 bases). V was pared by 0 bases and J by 2 bases, with 20 bases between. This CDR3 has 17 residues. Germline-derived CDR1 and CDR2 are GTSNPN and SVGIG (reference sequence). This chain's CDR3 is CAWSVPTGYGFPYEQYF. CDR3 in DNA: TGTGCCTGGAGTGTACCCACGGGATACGGGTTCCCCTACGAGCAGTACTTC.

Note on this clone: Other DNA sequences within the sample encode an identical CDR3. The rearrangement joins TRBV7-2 to TRBJ2-1; the match to TRBD1 covers 9 bases. This CDR3 has 15 residues. V lost 5 bases, J lost 2 bases, and 4 bases stayed unmatched. Per the germline V gene, CDR1 is SGHTA and CDR2 is FQGNSA. CDR3 loop: CASSAHRGPYNEQFF. CDR3 nucleotide sequence: TGTGCCAGCAGCGCCCACAGGGGGCCCTACAATGAGCAGTTCTTC. Full variable domain (missing parts from reference TRBV7-2 and TRBJ2-1): GAGVSQSPSNKVTEKGKDVELRCDPISGHTALYWYRQSLGQGLEFLIYFQGNSAPDKSGLPSDRFSAERTGGSVSTLTIQRTQQEDSAVYLCASSAHRGPYNEQFFGPGTRLTVL.

The genes are TRBV5-1 and TRBJ2-2, with D hard to call. Germline loops: CDR1 SGHRS, CDR2 YFSETQ. Trimming cost V 9 bases and J 4 bases, with 16 bases left between them. There are 14 residues in the CDR3. The CDR3 sequence: CATEDLLGTGELFF. In DNA, the CDR3 is TGCGCCACCGAGGATCTTCTGGGCACCGGGGAGCTGTTTTTT.

This CDR3 is CASSWGSRGAYNEQFF. CDR3 DNA: TGCGCCAGCAGCTGGGGGAGCAGGGGCGCCTACAATGAGCAGTTCTTC. The chain has TRBV5-1 and TRBJ2-1; D may be TRBD1 (6 bases). V dropped 3 bases and J dropped 2 bases, with 15 bases sitting between them. Per germline, CDR1 SGHRS and CDR2 YFSETQ. The CDR3 has 16 amino acids.